Listed below are T cell receptor beta chains from one sample, sequenced in a study of T cell repertoires in cytomegalovirus infection. TCRdb re-called the reads through MiXCR, storing one row per CDR3 protein. The data hold about 320,000 distinct CDR3 sequences, with more than 9% observed a single time. Sequenced input: PBMCs. These receptors came from a human donor in good health (CMV status not recorded). Some clones in this sample may be carry-over from other donors' samples. CDR3s include the opening cysteine and the closing phenylalanine or tryptophan. The D gene is left open where the match is weak. A row's size may be missing; if present it is once, few, many or a size class.

TRBD1	TRBV7-2	many	TRBJ2-7	CASSLAPGQGALGQYF	TGTGCCAGCAGCTTAGCGCCGGGACAGGGGGCGCTGGGGCAGTACTTC
NA	TRBV28	many	TRBJ2-4	CASSFPSGAAKNIQYF	TGTGCCAGCAGTTTCCCCTCCGGGGCGGCCAAAAACATTCAGTACTTC
NA	TRBV6-1	many	TRBJ2-3	CASSPTVADTQYF	TGTGCCAGCAGTCCTACCGTGGCAGATACGCAGTATTTT
TRBD1	TRBV15	few	TRBJ1-2	CATEGQGYSNGYTF	TGTGCCACCGAAGGACAGGGGTATTCGAATGGCTACACCTTC
NA	TRBV6-2/TRBV6-3	few	TRBJ1-1	CASSYWQPRGTEAFF	TGTGCCAGCAGTTATTGGCAGCCCCGGGGCACTGAAGCTTTCTTT
TRBD2	TRBV4-1	many	TRBJ2-1	CASSPGSGTFYNEQFF	TGCGCCAGCAGCCCGGGTAGCGGGACGTTCTACAATGAGCAGTTCTTC
NA	TRBV6-2/TRBV6-3	many	TRBJ2-7	CASSYRRAALHEQYF	TGTGCCAGCAGTTATCGGAGAGCGGCCCTCCACGAGCAGTACTTC
NA	TRBV4-2	few	TRBJ1-2	CASSQVADNYGYTF	TGTGCCAGCAGCCAAGTGGCAGATAACTATGGCTACACCTTC
TRBD1	TRBV27	NA	TRBJ1-2	CASSTKGQATNYGYTF	TGTGCCAGCAGTACGAAGGGACAGGCCACTAACTATGGCTACACCTTC
NA	TRBV6-5	many	TRBJ2-1	CASSYSGLSSYNEQFF	TGTGCCAGCAGTTACTCCGGCCTAAGCTCCTACAATGAGCAGTTCTTC
TRBD2	TRBV10-2	many	TRBJ2-6	CASSELGRAPGPSNVLTF	TGCGCCAGCAGTGAGCTGGGGAGGGCTCCGGGTCCTTCCAACGTCCTGACTTTC
NA	TRBV7-6	many	TRBJ1-5	CASNPGDGNQPQHF	TGTGCCAGCAACCCAGGGGATGGCAATCAGCCCCAGCATTTT
NA	TRBV7-8	many	TRBJ1-5	CASSSTADSYSNQPQHF	TGTGCCAGCAGCTCTACTGCCGACAGTTATAGCAATCAGCCCCAGCATTTT
NA	TRBV12-3/TRBV12-4	many	TRBJ1-5	CASSLSSLGRNSNQPQHF	TGTGCCAGCAGTTTAAGCTCTCTAGGTAGAAATAGCAATCAGCCCCAGCATTTT
TRBD2	TRBV5-1	NA	TRBJ2-1	CASSLPSGSVYNEQFF	TGCGCCAGCAGCCTACCTAGCGGGAGCGTCTACAATGAGCAGTTCTTC
TRBD2	TRBV5-4	many	TRBJ2-3	CASSSVNSGGADDTQYF	TGTGCCAGCAGCTCGGTAAATAGCGGGGGGGCCGACGATACGCAGTATTTT
NA	TRBV7-2	NA	TRBJ2-7	CASSPVGVPYEQYF	TGTGCCAGCAGCCCCGTGGGGGTCCCCTACGAGCAGTACTTC
TRBD1	TRBV12-3/TRBV12-4	many	TRBJ1-2	CASSPRTGSTPYGYTF	TGTGCCAGCAGTCCCCGGACAGGGTCTACACCCTATGGCTACACCTTC
NA	TRBV18	many	TRBJ1-2	CASSPMQDKAGYTF	TGTGCCAGCTCACCAATGCAGGACAAAGCGGGCTACACCTTC
TRBD2	TRBV5-5	NA	TRBJ2-7	CASSLLTSWSSYEQYF	TGTGCCAGCAGCTTGCTGACTAGCTGGAGCTCCTACGAGCAGTACTTC
NA	TRBV14	many	TRBJ1-2	CASSQDYSPARSGYTF	TGTGCCAGCAGCCAAGATTACTCGCCGGCGCGGAGTGGCTACACCTTC
TRBD1	TRBV7-3	NA	TRBJ2-2	CASSYHSGGGNTGELFF	TGTGCCAGCAGCTACCACTCAGGGGGCGGAAACACCGGGGAGCTGTTTTTT
NA	TRBV11-2	few	TRBJ1-1	CASRGRMNTEAFF	TGTGCCAGTAGGGGACGGATGAACACTGAAGCTTTCTTT
NA	TRBV7-6	many	TRBJ2-2	CASSLARANTGELFF	TGTGCCAGCAGCTTAGCCAGGGCGAACACCGGGGAGCTGTTTTTT
TRBD1	TRBV5-3	NA	TRBJ2-1	CASSYGQGAYNEQFF	TGTGCCAGCAGCTACGGACAGGGGGCTTACAATGAGCAGTTCTTC
TRBD2	TRBV7-2	many	TRBJ2-5	CASSLASGGVRETQYF	TGTGCCAGCAGCTTAGCTAGCGGGGGGGTCAGAGAGACCCAGTACTTC
NA	TRBV6-6	few	TRBJ1-2	CASSYGDTNYGYTF	TGTGCCAGCAGTTACGGAGACACCAACTATGGCTACACCTTC
NA	TRBV7-3	NA	TRBJ2-1	CASSLQGRTGNNEQFF	TGTGCCAGCAGCTTACAGGGACGGACTGGTAACAATGAGCAGTTCTTC
TRBD1	TRBV27	NA	TRBJ2-7	CASSEGQGRAYEQYF	TGTGCCAGCAGTGAGGGACAGGGGAGGGCCTACGAGCAGTACTTC
NA	TRBV19	few	TRBJ2-7	CASSSSTSYEQYF	TGTGCCAGTAGTAGTTCAACCTCCTACGAGCAGTACTTC
NA	TRBV12-3/TRBV12-4	few	TRBJ2-6	CASRGGTGHSDRSGANVLTF	TGTGCCAGCAGGGGAGGAACAGGGCATTCGGACCGCTCTGGGGCCAACGTCCTGACTTTC
TRBD2	TRBV28	few	TRBJ2-3	CASRTPGGDTQYF	TGTGCCAGCAGAACCCCGGGGGGGGATACGCAGTATTTT
NA	TRBV30	NA	TRBJ2-5	CAWSLGGTPQETQYF	TGTGCCTGGAGTTTAGGGGGGACCCCGCAAGAGACCCAGTACTTC
TRBD2	TRBV5-5	few	TRBJ2-7	CASSSGLAGEQYF	TGTGCCAGCAGCTCGGGACTAGCGGGAGAGCAGTACTTC
NA	TRBV6-2/TRBV6-3	NA	TRBJ2-6	CASSYGFSSGANVLTF	TGTGCCAGCAGTTACGGTTTCTCCTCTGGGGCCAACGTCCTGACTTTC
NA	TRBV7-2	many	TRBJ2-3	CASSAYPTDTQYF	TGTGCCAGCAGCGCTTACCCCACAGATACGCAGTATTTT
NA	TRBV6-8	NA	TRBJ1-5	CASSLGSYSNQPQHF	TGTGCCAGCAGCCTCGGGAGTTATAGCAATCAGCCCCAGCATTTT
NA	TRBV12-3/TRBV12-4	NA	TRBJ1-1	CASSLGQDRPATEAFF	TGTGCCAGCAGTTTAGGGCAGGACCGGCCGGCCACTGAAGCTTTCTTT
NA	TRBV7-2	few	TRBJ2-7	CASSLWGPPYEQYF	TGTGCCAGCAGCTTGTGGGGGCCACCCTACGAGCAGTACTTC
NA	TRBV15	NA	TRBJ2-5	CATSRVGGAGKTQYF	TGTGCCACCAGCAGAGTTGGAGGCGCTGGGAAGACCCAGTACTTC
TRBD1	TRBV7-2	many	TRBJ2-7	CASSITKNAGQVGYEQYF	TGTGCCAGCAGCATAACAAAAAATGCAGGACAGGTGGGCTACGAGCAGTACTTC
NA	TRBV7-2	many	TRBJ2-3	CASSLGAATDTQYF	TGTGCCAGCAGTCTCGGGGCCGCCACAGATACGCAGTATTTT
TRBD1	TRBV7-2	many	TRBJ2-7	CASSLRTGIYEQYF	TGTGCCAGCAGCCTTCGGACAGGGATCTACGAGCAGTACTTC
TRBD2	TRBV12-3/TRBV12-4	NA	TRBJ2-7	CASSPPSGGASGEQYF	TGTGCCAGCAGTCCACCAAGCGGGGGGGCCTCGGGCGAGCAGTACTTC
TRBD1	TRBV7-2	NA	TRBJ2-7	CASSLGPTGEVYEQYF	TGTGCCAGCAGCTTAGGTCCTACAGGGGAAGTCTACGAGCAGTACTTC
NA	TRBV12-3/TRBV12-4	NA	TRBJ1-2	CASRDSSSYTF	TGTGCCAGCAGGGACAGTTCCAGCTACACCTTC
NA	TRBV19	few	TRBJ1-1	CASSIRGGRNTEAFF	TGTGCCAGTAGTATTCGGGGGGGTCGGAACACTGAAGCTTTCTTT
NA	TRBV7-2	many	TRBJ1-5	CASSFGEQPQHF	TGTGCCAGCAGCTTTGGGGAACAGCCCCAGCATTTT
NA	TRBV19	NA	TRBJ2-3	CASSIAWTDTQYF	TGTGCCAGTAGTATAGCCTGGACAGATACGCAGTATTTT
TRBD2	TRBV9	NA	TRBJ2-7	CASSVGLAGTEQYF	TGTGCCAGCAGCGTAGGACTAGCGGGAACGGAGCAGTACTTC
NA	TRBV18	few	TRBJ2-7	CASSQNRGGEQYF	TGTGCCAGCTCACAAAACAGGGGAGGAGAGCAGTACTTC
NA	TRBV6-6	NA	TRBJ1-1	CASSSPPPGTEAFF	TGTGCCAGCAGTTCCCCCCCCCCGGGCACTGAAGCTTTCTTT
TRBD1	TRBV7-3	few	TRBJ1-2	CASSQGGNSNYGYTF	TGTGCCAGCAGCCAGGGGGGGAACAGTAACTATGGCTACACCTTC
NA	TRBV24-1	few	TRBJ2-2	CATSETGTSTGELFF	TGTGCCACCAGTGAAACCGGGACTTCCACCGGGGAGCTGTTTTTT
TRBD2	TRBV11-2	NA	TRBJ2-5	CASSLGPLAGVETQYF	TGTGCCAGCAGCTTAGGGCCCCTAGCGGGGGTAGAGACCCAGTACTTC
TRBD2	TRBV5-1	NA	TRBJ2-7	CASKPGGGSYEQYF	TGCGCCAGCAAACCGGGCGGGGGCTCCTACGAGCAGTACTTC
TRBD2	TRBV12-3/TRBV12-4	many	TRBJ2-1	CASSPGTSGSNEQFF	TGTGCCAGCAGTCCCGGGACTAGCGGGAGTAATGAGCAGTTCTTC